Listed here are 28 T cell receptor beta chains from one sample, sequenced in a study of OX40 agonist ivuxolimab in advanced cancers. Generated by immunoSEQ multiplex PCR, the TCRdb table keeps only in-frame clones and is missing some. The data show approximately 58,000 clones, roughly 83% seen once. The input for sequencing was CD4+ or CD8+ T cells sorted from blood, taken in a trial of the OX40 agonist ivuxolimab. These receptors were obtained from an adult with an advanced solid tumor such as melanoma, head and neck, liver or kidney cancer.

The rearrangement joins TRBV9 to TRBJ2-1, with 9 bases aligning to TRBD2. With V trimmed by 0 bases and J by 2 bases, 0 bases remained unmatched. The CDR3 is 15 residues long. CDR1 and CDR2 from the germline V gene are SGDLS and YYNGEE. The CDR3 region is CASSVGLAAYNEQFF. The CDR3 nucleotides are TGTGCCAGCAGCGTAGGACTAGCGGCCTACAATGAGCAGTTCTTC.

The CDR3: CASSSGGRGILGNQPQHF. Written as DNA, the CDR3 is TGTGCCAGCAGCTCGGGGGGACGGGGGATCCTTGGCAATCAGCCCCAGCATTTT. The rearrangement joins TRBV11-2 to TRBJ1-5; maybe TRBD1 (5 bases). Trimming stripped 4 bases from V and 2 bases from J, with 21 bases between. The CDR3 spans 18 residues. Germline CDR1 is SGHAT and CDR2 is FQNNGV.

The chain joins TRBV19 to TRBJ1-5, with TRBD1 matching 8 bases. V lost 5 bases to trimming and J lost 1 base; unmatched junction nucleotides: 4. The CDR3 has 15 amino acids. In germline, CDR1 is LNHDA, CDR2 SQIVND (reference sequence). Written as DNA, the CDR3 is TGTGCCAGTAGTTACAGGACAGGGAGCAATCAGCCCCAGCATTTT. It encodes CASSYRTGSNQPQHF.

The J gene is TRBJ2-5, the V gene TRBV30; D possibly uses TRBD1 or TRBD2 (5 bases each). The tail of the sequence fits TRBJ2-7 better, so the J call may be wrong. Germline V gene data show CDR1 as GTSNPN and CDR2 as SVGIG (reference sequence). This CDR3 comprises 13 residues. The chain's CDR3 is CAWSVGTGYEQYF. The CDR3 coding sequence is TGTGCCTGGAGTGTTGGGACCGGGTACGAGCAGTACTTC.

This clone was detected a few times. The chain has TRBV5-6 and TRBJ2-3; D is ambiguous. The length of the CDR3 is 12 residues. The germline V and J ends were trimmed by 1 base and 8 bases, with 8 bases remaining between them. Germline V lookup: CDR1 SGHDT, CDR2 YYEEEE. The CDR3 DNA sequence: TGTGCCAGCAGCTTGCGGTTTGCTACGCAGTATTTT. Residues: CASSLRFATQYF.

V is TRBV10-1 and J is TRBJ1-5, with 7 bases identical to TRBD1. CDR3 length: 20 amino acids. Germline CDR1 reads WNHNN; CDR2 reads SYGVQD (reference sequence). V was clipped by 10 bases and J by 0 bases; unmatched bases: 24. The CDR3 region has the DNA TGCGCCACCCTAGTTTACCCCAGGACAGGAGGTTCTTATAGCAATCAGCCCCAGCATTTT. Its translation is CATLVYPRTGGSYSNQPQHF.

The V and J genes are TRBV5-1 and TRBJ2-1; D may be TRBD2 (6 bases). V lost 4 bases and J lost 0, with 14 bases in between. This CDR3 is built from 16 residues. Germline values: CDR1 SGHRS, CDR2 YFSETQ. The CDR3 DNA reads TGCGCCAGCAGCCCTCGTGGGGGGAGCTCCTACAATGAGCAGTTCTTC. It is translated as CASSPRGGSSYNEQFF. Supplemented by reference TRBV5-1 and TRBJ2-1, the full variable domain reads KAGVTQTPRYLIKTRGQQVTLSCSPISGHRSVSWYQQTPGQGLQFLFEYFSETQRNKGNFPGRFSGRQFSNSRSEMNVSTLELGDSALYLCASSPRGGSSYNEQFFGPGTRLTVL.

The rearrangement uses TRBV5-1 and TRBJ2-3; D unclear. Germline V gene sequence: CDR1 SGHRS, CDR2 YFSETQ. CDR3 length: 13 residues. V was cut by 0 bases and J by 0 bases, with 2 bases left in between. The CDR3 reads CASSLASTDTQYF. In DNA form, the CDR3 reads TGCGCCAGCAGCTTGGCTAGCACAGATACGCAGTATTTT.

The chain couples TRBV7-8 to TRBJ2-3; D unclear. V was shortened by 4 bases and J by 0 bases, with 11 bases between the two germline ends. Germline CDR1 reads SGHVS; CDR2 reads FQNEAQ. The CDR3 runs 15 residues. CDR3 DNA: TGTGCCAGCAGCTCTTATACAACTAGCACAGATACGCAGTATTTT. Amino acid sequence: CASSSYTTSTDTQYF.

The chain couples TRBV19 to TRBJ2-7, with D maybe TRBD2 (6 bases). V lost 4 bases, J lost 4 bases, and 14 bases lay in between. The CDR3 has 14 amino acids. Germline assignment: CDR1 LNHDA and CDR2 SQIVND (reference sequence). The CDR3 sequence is CASSRTPAGYEQYF. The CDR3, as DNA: TGTGCCAGTAGTAGGACACCCGCGGGGTACGAGCAGTACTTC.

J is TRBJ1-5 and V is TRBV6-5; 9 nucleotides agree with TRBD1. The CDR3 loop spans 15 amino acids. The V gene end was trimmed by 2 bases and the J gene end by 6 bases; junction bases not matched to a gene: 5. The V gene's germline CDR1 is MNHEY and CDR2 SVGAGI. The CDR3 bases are TGTGCCAGCAGTTACGACAGGGGGACAGGTCAGCCCCAGCATTTT. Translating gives CASSYDRGTGQPQHF.

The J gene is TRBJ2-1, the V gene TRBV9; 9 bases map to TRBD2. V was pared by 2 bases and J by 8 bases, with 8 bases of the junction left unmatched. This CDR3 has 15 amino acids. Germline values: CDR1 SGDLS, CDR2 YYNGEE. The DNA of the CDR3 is TGTGCCAGCAGCGTCCATAGCGGGGGCGGGTATGAGCAGTTCTTC. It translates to CASSVHSGGGYEQFF.

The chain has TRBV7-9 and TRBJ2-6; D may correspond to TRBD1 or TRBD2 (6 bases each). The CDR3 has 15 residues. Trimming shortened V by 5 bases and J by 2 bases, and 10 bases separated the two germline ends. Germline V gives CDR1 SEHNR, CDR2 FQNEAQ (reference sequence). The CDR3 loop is CASSLGGTGANVLTF. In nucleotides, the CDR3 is TGTGCCAGCAGCCTCGGGGGCACTGGGGCCAACGTCCTGACTTTC.

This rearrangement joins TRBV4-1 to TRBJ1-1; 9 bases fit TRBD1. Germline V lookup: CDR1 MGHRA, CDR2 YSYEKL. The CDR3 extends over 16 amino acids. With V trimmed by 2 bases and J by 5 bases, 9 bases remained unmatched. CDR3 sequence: CASSQPITGGGTEAFF. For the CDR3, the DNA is TGCGCCAGCAGCCAACCAATAACAGGGGGCGGTACTGAAGCTTTCTTT.

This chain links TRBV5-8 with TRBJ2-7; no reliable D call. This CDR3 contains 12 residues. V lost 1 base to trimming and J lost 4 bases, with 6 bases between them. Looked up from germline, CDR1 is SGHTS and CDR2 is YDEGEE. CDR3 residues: CASSLYEYEQYF. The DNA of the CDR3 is TGTGCCAGCAGCTTGTACGAGTACGAGCAGTACTTC.

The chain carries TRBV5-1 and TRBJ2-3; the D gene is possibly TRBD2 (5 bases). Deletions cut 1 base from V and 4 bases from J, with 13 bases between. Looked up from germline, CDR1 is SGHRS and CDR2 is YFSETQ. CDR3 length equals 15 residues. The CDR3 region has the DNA TGCGCCAGCAGCTTGTTGGGAGAAGTGGCAGATACGCAGTATTTT. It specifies CASSLLGEVADTQYF.

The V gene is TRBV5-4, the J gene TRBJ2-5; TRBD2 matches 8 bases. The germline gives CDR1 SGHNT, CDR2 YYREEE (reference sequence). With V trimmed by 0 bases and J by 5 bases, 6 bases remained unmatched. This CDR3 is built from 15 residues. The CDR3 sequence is CASSLGGGNGETQYF. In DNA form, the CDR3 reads TGTGCCAGCAGCTTGGGCGGGGGGAACGGGGAGACCCAGTACTTC.

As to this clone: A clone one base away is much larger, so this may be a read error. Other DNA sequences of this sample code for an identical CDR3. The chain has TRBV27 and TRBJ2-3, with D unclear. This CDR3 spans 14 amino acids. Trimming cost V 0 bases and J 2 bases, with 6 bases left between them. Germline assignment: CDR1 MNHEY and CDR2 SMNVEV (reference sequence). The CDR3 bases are TGTGCCAGCAGTTTATCCGCGGCCACAGATACGCAGTATTTT. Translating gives CASSLSAATDTQYF.

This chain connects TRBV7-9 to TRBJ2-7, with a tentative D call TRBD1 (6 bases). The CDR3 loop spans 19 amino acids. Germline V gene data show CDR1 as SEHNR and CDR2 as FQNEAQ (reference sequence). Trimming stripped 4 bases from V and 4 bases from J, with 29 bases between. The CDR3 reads CASSYRLGEPRDKSYEQYF. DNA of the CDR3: TGTGCCAGCAGCTACCGCCTTGGGGAGCCACGGGACAAGAGTTACGAGCAGTACTTC.

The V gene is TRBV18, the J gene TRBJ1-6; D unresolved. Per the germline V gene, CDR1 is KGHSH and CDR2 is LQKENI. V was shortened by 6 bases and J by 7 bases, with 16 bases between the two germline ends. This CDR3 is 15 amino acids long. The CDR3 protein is CASSPPGTTNSPLHF. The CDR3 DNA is TGTGCCAGCTCTCCTCCGGGCACGACAAATTCACCCCTCCACTTT.

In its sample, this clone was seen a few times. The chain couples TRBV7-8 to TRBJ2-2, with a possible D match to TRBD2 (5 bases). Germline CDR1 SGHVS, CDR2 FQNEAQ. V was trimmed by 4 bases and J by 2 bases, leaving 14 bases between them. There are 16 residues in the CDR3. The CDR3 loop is CASSSLIGVNTGELFF. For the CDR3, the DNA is TGTGCCAGCAGCTCGTTAATCGGGGTCAACACCGGGGAGCTGTTTTTT.

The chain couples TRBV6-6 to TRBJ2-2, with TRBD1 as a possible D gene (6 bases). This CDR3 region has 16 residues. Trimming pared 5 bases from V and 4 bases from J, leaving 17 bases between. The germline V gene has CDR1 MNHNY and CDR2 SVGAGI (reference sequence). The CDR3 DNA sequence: TGTGCCAGCAGTCACCGCAACAGGGTCGGCACCGGGGAGCTGTTTTTT. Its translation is CASSHRNRVGTGELFF.

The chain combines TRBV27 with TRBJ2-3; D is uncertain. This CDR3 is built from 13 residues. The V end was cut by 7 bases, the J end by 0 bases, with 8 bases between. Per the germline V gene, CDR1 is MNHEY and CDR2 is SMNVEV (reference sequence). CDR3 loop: CASKVASTDTQYF. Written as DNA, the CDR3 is TGTGCCAGCAAGGTCGCTAGCACAGATACGCAGTATTTT.

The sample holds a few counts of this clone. CDR3 region: CASSSPNPNTEAFF. The DNA of the CDR3 is TGTGCCAGCAGTTCCCCGAACCCTAACACTGAAGCTTTCTTT. The chain employs TRBV6-5 and TRBJ1-1; no clear D gene. In germline, CDR1 is MNHEY, CDR2 SVGAGI. The V and J ends lost 4 bases and 2 bases respectively, with 11 bases between them. This CDR3 has 14 amino acids.

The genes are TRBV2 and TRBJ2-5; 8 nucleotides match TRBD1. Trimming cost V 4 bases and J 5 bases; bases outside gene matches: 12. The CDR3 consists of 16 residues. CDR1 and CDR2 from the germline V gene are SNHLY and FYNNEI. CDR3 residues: CASSATSQGARETQYF. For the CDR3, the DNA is TGTGCCAGCAGTGCCACCTCCCAGGGGGCGCGGGAGACCCAGTACTTC.

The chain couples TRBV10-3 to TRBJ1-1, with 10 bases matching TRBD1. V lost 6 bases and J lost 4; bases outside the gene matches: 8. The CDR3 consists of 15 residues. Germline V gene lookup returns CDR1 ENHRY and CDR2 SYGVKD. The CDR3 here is CAISRQGAQGTEAFF. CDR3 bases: TGTGCCATCAGCCGACAGGGGGCGCAAGGCACTGAAGCTTTCTTT.

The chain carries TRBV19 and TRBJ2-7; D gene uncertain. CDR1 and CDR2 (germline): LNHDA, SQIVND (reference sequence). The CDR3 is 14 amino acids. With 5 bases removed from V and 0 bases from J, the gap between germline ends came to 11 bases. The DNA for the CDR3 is TGTGCCAGTAGTCAATACATTAGCTCCTACGAGCAGTACTTC. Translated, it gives CASSQYISSYEQYF.

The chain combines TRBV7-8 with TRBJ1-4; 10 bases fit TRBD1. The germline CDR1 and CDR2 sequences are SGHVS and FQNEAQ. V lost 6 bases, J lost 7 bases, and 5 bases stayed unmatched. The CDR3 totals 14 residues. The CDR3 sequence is CASRPGTGVEKLFF. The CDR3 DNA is TGTGCCAGCAGACCCGGGACAGGGGTTGAAAAACTGTTTTTT.